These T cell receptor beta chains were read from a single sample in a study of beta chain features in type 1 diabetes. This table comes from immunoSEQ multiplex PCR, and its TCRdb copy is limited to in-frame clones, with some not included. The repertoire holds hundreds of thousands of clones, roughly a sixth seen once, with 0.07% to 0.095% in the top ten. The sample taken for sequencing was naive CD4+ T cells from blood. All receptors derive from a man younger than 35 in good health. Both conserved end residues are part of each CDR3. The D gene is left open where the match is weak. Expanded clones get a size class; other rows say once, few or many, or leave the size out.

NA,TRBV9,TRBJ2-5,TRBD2,TGTGCCAGCAGCCCGGGACTAGCGGGGGGGCCTAGGACCCAGTACTTC,CASSPGLAGGPRTQYF
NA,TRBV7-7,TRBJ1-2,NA,TGTGCTAGCAGCTCCCCCCTCACAGGCCTTTATCGGATTCGCTACACCTTC,CASSSPLTGLYRIRYTF
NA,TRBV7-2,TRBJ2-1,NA,TGTGCCAGCAGCTTGAGGCTGGGGCCCTACAATGAGCAGTTCTTC,CASSLRLGPYNEQFF
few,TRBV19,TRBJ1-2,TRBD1,TGTGCCAGTAAGGCCCGGACAGGGGTTTATGGCTACACCTTC,CASKARTGVYGYTF
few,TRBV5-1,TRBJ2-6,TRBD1,TGCGCCAGCGCGACAGGGGCAAATTCTGGGGCCAACGTCCTGACTTTC,CASATGANSGANVLTF
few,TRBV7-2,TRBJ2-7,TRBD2,TGTGCCAGCAGCCCACCCGTGGGTAGCGGGACTCTTTACGAGCAGTACTTC,CASSPPVGSGTLYEQYF
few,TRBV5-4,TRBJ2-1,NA,TGTGCCAGCAGAGGGAGGCGCTCAAGCTCCTACAATGAGCAGTTCTTC,CASRGRRSSSYNEQFF
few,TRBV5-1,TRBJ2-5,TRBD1,TGCGCCAGCAGCAACAGGGACAGGCTGACGGAGACCCAGTACTTC,CASSNRDRLTETQYF
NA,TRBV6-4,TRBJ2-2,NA,TGTGCCAGCAGTGACTCCAGGGCGGCCGGGGAGCTGTTTTTT,CASSDSRAAGELFF
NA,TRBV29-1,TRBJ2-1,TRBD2,TGCAGCGTTGAGCGCCGTCTAGCGGGGGACAATGAGCAGTTCTTC,CSVERRLAGDNEQFF
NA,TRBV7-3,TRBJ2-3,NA,TGTGCCAGCAGCTTAACCCTCAAGGACGATACGCAGTATTTT,CASSLTLKDDTQYF